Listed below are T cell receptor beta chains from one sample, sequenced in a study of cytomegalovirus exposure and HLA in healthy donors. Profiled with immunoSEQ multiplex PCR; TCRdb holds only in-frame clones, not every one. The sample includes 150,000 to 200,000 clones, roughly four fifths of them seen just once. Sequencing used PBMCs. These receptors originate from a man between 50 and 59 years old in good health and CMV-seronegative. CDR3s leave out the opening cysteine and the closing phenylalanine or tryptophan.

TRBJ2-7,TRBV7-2,ASSSQGTGSPEQY
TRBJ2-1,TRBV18,ASSLVGGDNEQF
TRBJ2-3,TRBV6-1,ASSEVWRSGSPDTQY
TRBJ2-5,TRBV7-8,ASSSPWGGETQY
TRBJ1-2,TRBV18,ASSPSGGTNYGYT
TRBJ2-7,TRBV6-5,ASSYSEGSEQY
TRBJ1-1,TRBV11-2,ASSWGQDTEAF
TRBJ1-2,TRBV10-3,AISDMGAHGYT
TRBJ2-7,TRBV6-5,ASSYSEGKKY
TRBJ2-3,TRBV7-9,SSSLASGDGGTDTQY
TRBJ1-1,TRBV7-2,ASSGQGANTEAF
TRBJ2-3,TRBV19,ASSWRDIDTQY
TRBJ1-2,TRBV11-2,ASSLDVGYGYT
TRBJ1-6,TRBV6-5,ASTARPGPLH
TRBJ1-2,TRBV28,ASSDRDRAINGYT
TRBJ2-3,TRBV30,AWSPADTQY
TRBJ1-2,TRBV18,ASSPAGLRGYT
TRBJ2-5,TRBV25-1,ASSERQGWTQY
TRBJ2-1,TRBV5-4,ASSSTGTPPFNEQF
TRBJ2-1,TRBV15,ATSRDNSVNEQF
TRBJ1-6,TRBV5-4,ASSGQTGVNSPLH
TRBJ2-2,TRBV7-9,ASNTGATNTGELF
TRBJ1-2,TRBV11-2,ASSPGTAYGYT
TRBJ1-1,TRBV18,ASSPTRNTEAF
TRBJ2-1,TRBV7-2,ASSFTRDNEQF
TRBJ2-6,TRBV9,ASSAQAGGGAFTNVLT
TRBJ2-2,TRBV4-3,ASSNPGLAGVGGELF
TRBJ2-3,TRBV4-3,ASSQVSGRSTDTQY